A selection of T cell receptor beta chains follows, all from one sample in a study of shared clonotypes between healthy human individuals. The method was immunoSEQ multiplex PCR; TCRdb's version includes in-frame clones alone and lacks a portion of them. The profile shows under 2,500,000 clones, nearly 97% of them singletons. The source material was naive CD4+ T cells sorted from blood. All receptors come from a man aged 18-30 years in good health. The CDR3 runs from the conserved cysteine through the conserved F or W. D genes are given only for firm matches. Not all rows give a size; the values are once, few, many and, for expanded clones, a class.

D	V	size	J	CDR3	DNA
.	TRBV30	.	TRBJ2-2	CAWTGRGSKFYTGELFF	TGTGCCTGGACGGGGCGTGGATCCAAATTCTACACCGGGGAGCTGTTTTTT
.	TRBV9	once	TRBJ2-3	CASSDRGTDTQYF	TGTGCCAGCAGCGACCGGGGCACAGATACGCAGTATTTT
.	TRBV9	once	TRBJ1-1	CASSVDSVNTEAFF	TGTGCCAGCAGCGTAGACTCCGTTAACACTGAAGCTTTCTTT
.	TRBV7-2	.	TRBJ2-1	CASSLVLREAYNEQFF	TGTGCCAGCAGCTTAGTCCTTAGGGAGGCCTACAATGAGCAGTTCTTC
.	TRBV7-2	.	TRBJ2-1	CASSFRGLPRADEQFF	TGTGCCAGCAGCTTTAGGGGCCTCCCAAGGGCGGATGAGCAGTTCTTC
TRBD1	TRBV19	.	TRBJ1-2	CASRRTGYGYTF	TGTGCCAGTAGACGGACAGGATATGGCTACACCTTC
.	TRBV2	.	TRBJ1-2	CASSLIQSGYTF	TGTGCCAGCAGCCTCATCCAAAGCGGCTACACCTTC
TRBD2	TRBV30	.	TRBJ2-7	CAWSRLAGIDEQYF	TGTGCCTGGAGCCGACTAGCAGGAATCGACGAGCAGTACTTC
TRBD2	TRBV5-4	once	TRBJ2-1	CASSSQSLGRARDEQFF	TGTGCCAGCAGCTCCCAATCGCTCGGGAGGGCCCGAGATGAGCAGTTCTTC
.	TRBV19	.	TRBJ2-6	CASSIPSGANVLTF	TGTGCCAGTAGTATACCTTCTGGGGCCAACGTCCTGACTTTC
.	TRBV19	.	TRBJ1-1	CASSSQTIAWNTEAFF	TGTGCCAGTAGTAGCCAAACCATCGCATGGAACACTGAAGCTTTCTTT
TRBD1	TRBV7-8	.	TRBJ1-6	CASSLAPDRGSPLHF	TGTGCCAGCAGCTTAGCTCCGGACAGGGGATCACCCCTCCACTTT
TRBD1	TRBV11-2	.	TRBJ1-1	CASSPVQGPEAFF	TGTGCCAGCAGCCCGGTACAGGGGCCTGAAGCTTTCTTT
TRBD1	TRBV7-9	.	TRBJ2-2	CASSLATGETGELFF	TGTGCCAGCAGCTTAGCGACAGGGGAGACCGGGGAGCTGTTTTTT
TRBD1	TRBV5-1	.	TRBJ2-4	CASLDPGQGNIQYF	TGCGCCAGCCTGGACCCGGGACAGGGTAACATTCAGTACTTC
TRBD1	TRBV7-9	.	TRBJ1-6	CASSLGLRTGDSPLHF	TGTGCCAGCAGTTTGGGGTTGAGGACAGGGGATTCACCCCTCCACTTT
.	TRBV21-1	.	TRBJ1-1	CASSEEEGRDTEAFF	TGTGCCAGCAGCGAAGAGGAGGGGAGGGACACTGAAGCTTTCTTT
TRBD1	TRBV5-5	.	TRBJ1-6	CASSGWTGDNSPLHF	TGTGCCAGCAGCGGCTGGACAGGGGACAATTCACCCCTCCACTTT
.	TRBV2	.	TRBJ2-6	CASSKGDSGANVLTF	TGTGCCAGCAGTAAAGGGGACTCTGGGGCCAACGTCCTGACTTTC
.	TRBV27	.	TRBJ2-7	CASSLSPFKLLRAYEQYF	TGTGCCAGCAGTTTATCCCCCTTCAAACTACTAAGGGCGTACGAGCAGTACTTC
.	TRBV4-1	.	TRBJ1-3	CASSQDRTDYSGNTIYF	TGCGCCAGCAGCCAAGATAGGACGGACTACTCTGGAAACACCATATATTTT
TRBD2	TRBV7-2	.	TRBJ2-3	CASSPGGGGTDTQYF	TGTGCCAGCAGCCCGGGGGGTGGGGGCACAGATACGCAGTATTTT
TRBD1	TRBV7-9	once	TRBJ2-2	CASSSRTGSNTGELFF	TGTGCCAGCAGCTCGCGGACAGGCTCGAACACCGGGGAGCTGTTTTTT
.	TRBV2	once	TRBJ1-3	CASSELGNTIYF	TGTGCCAGCAGTGAATTGGGAAACACCATATATTTT
.	TRBV7-2	.	TRBJ2-7	CASSLDRTVLYEQYF	TGTGCCAGCAGCTTAGACCGGACAGTCCTTTACGAGCAGTACTTC
.	TRBV7-2	.	TRBJ2-4	CASSYRGAKNIQYF	TGTGCCAGCAGTTATAGGGGAGCCAAAAACATTCAGTACTTC
TRBD1	TRBV5-4	.	TRBJ2-7	CASSLGQGSYEQYF	TGTGCCAGCAGCTTGGGACAGGGGTCCTACGAGCAGTACTTC
TRBD2	TRBV28	.	TRBJ2-7	CASRLAGGFSYEQYF	TGTGCCAGCAGACTAGCGGGGGGGTTTTCCTACGAGCAGTACTTC
TRBD1	TRBV28	.	TRBJ1-2	CASSFPPGTGVYGYTF	TGTGCCAGCAGTTTCCCCCCCGGGACAGGGGTCTATGGCTACACCTTC
TRBD2	TRBV5-1	.	TRBJ2-2	CASTWEGRVGELFF	TGCGCCAGCACCTGGGAGGGTAGAGTCGGGGAGCTGTTTTTT
.	TRBV7-2	.	TRBJ1-3	CASSLDSSGNTIYF	TGTGCCAGCAGCCTGGACAGCTCTGGAAACACCATATATTTT
TRBD1	TRBV6-1	.	TRBJ1-3	CASSQGATGGNTIYF	TGTGCCAGCAGCCAGGGGGCTACTGGCGGAAACACCATATATTTT
TRBD1	TRBV7-2	.	TRBJ2-2	CASSFRDRGTGELFF	TGTGCCAGCAGCTTCAGGGACAGGGGGACCGGGGAGCTGTTTTTT
.	TRBV28	.	TRBJ1-3	CASSFGALTGNTIYF	TGTGCCAGCAGTTTCGGGGCCCTGACTGGAAACACCATATATTTT
TRBD2	TRBV6-6	.	TRBJ2-3	CASTPRGGSDTQYF	TGTGCCAGCACCCCGCGGGGGGGTTCGGATACGCAGTATTTT
.	TRBV12-2	.	TRBJ2-5	CASRLGRGNLQETQYF	TGTGCAAGTCGCTTAGGCCGGGGGAACTTGCAAGAGACCCAGTACTTC
.	TRBV18	.	TRBJ1-2	CASSPPLLGTGYTF	TGTGCCAGCTCACCACCTCTACTTGGTACTGGCTACACCTTC
TRBD2	TRBV5-1	.	TRBJ2-1	CASSLSSGAYNEQFF	TGCGCCAGCAGCTTAAGTAGCGGGGCCTACAATGAGCAGTTCTTC
.	TRBV4-1	.	TRBJ1-2	CASSQDRGSYGYTF	TGCGCCAGCAGCCAAGATCGGGGATCCTATGGCTACACCTTC
.	TRBV11-3	.	TRBJ2-7	CASSLGGSEQYF	TGTGCCAGCAGCTTAGGCGGCAGCGAGCAGTACTTC
TRBD2	TRBV7-9	.	TRBJ2-3	CASSSDQLVAGRTDTQYF	TGTGCCAGCAGCTCCGATCAGTTAGTAGCGGGGCGGACAGATACGCAGTATTTT
TRBD2	TRBV5-1	.	TRBJ2-2	CASSPTSGRIGELFF	TGCGCCAGCAGCCCGACGAGCGGGAGAATCGGGGAGCTGTTTTTT
.	TRBV5-4	.	TRBJ1-1	CASSLWAGEVTEAFF	TGTGCCAGCAGCTTGTGGGCAGGGGAGGTCACTGAAGCTTTCTTT
.	TRBV28	.	TRBJ1-5	CASSLLGNQPQHF	TGTGCCAGCAGTTTATTGGGCAATCAGCCCCAGCATTTT
.	TRBV7-9	.	TRBJ1-2	CASSTDGFYGYTF	TGTGCCAGCAGCACCGACGGATTCTATGGCTACACCTTC
.	TRBV27	.	TRBJ2-5	CASQKPGIGETQYF	TGTGCCAGCCAAAAACCGGGGATCGGTGAGACCCAGTACTTC
TRBD2	TRBV18	.	TRBJ2-1	CASSPPLVAGHNEQFF	TGTGCCAGCTCACCACCGTTGGTAGCGGGGCACAATGAGCAGTTCTTC
.	TRBV5-1	.	TRBJ2-2	CASSFGTPLTGELFF	TGCGCCAGCAGCTTCGGGACGCCACTCACCGGGGAGCTGTTTTTT
TRBD2	TRBV7-2	.	TRBJ2-7	CASSSQREGPREQYF	TGTGCCAGCAGCTCGCAGCGGGAGGGCCCTAGGGAGCAGTACTTC
.	TRBV15	.	TRBJ2-3	CATSPLAATDTQYF	TGTGCCACCAGCCCCTTGGCGGCCACAGATACGCAGTATTTT
TRBD1	TRBV7-3	.	TRBJ1-1	CASSVRDSTEAFF	TGTGCCAGCAGTGTACGGGACAGCACTGAAGCTTTCTTT
TRBD2	TRBV19	.	TRBJ2-5	CASTTSGAQETQYF	TGTGCCAGTACGACTAGCGGCGCCCAAGAGACCCAGTACTTC
TRBD1	TRBV29-1	.	TRBJ1-2	CSAGQGLGYTF	TGCAGCGCGGGACAGGGGCTAGGTTACACCTTC
TRBD2	TRBV11-2	once	TRBJ2-5	CASSAGLAGKAQETQYF	TGTGCCAGCAGCGCGGGACTAGCGGGGAAGGCACAAGAGACCCAGTACTTC
.	TRBV5-1	.	TRBJ1-1	CASSRDRARNTEAFF	TGCGCCAGCAGCCGGGACCGCGCTAGGAACACTGAAGCTTTCTTT